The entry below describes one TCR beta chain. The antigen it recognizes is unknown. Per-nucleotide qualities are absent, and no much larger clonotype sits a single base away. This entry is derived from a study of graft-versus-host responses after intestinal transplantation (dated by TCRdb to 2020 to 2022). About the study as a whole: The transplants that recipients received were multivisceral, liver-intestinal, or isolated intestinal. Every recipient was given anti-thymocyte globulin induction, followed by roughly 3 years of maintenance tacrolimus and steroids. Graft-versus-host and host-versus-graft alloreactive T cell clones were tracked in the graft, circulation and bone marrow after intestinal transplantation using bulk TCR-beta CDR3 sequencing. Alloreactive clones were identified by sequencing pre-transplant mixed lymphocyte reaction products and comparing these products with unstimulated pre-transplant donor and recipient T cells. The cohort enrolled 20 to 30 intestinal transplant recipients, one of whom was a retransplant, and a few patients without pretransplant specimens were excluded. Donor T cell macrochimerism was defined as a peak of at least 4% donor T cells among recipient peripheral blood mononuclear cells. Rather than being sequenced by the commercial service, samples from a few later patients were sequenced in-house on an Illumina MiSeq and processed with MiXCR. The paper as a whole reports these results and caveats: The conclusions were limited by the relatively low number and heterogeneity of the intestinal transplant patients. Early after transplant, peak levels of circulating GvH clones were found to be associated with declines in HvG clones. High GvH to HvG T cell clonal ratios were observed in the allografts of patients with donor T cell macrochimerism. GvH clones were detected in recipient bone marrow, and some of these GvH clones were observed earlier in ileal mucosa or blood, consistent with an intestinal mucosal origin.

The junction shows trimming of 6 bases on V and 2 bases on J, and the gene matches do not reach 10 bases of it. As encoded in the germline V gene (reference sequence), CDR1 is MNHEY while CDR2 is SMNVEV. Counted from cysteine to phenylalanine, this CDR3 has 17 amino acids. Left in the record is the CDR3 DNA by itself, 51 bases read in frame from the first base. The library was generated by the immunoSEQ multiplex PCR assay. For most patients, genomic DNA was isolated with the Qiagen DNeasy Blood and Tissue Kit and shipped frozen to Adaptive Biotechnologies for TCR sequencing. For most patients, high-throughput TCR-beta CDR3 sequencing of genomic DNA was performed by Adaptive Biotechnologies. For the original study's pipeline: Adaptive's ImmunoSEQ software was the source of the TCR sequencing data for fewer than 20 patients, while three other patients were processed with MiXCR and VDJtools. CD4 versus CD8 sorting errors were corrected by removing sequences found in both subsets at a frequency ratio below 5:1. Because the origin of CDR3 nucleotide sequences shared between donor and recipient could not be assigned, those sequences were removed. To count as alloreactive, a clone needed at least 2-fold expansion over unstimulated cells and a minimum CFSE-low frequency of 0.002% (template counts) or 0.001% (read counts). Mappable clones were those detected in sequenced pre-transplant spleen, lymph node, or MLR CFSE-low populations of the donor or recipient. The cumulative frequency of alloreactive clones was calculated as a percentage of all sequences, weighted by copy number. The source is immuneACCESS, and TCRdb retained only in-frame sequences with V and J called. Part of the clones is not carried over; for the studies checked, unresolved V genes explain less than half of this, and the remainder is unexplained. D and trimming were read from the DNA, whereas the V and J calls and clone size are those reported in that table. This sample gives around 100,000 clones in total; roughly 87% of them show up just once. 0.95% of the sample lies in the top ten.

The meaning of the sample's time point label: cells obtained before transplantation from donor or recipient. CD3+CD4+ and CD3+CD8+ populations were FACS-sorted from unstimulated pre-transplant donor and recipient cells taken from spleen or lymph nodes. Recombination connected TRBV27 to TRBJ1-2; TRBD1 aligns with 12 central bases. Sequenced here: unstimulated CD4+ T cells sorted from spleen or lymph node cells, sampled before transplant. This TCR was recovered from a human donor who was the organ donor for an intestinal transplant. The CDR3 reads CASRGDRDRGPNYGYTF. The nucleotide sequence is TGTGCCAGCAGGGGTGACCGGGACAGGGGGCCAAACTATGGCTACACCTTC.